The T cell receptor beta chain described here comes from a study of T-cell memory formation after mild COVID-19. Study as a whole: TCR clusters largely stayed donor specific.

Germline V CDR1 and CDR2: SGHRS, YFSETQ. The CDR3 is 15 residues long. V shed 1 base, J shed 5 bases, and the junction held 3 bases outside the gene matches. Each CDR3 protein gets one entry after TCRdb re-called the 5' RACE reads with MiXCR. Of under 350,000 distinct CDR3 sequences in the sample, 16% were seen once. This chain uses TRBV5-1 with TRBJ2-2; TRBD1 aligns across 9 bases. Sequences were obtained from PBMCs or a T cell subset sorted from them (not recorded which). This TCR came from a young man who had mild COVID-19 (a few samples of this study predate the infection). Cell type and time point are not known. The CDR3 here is CASSLMGQGTGELFF. The CDR3 DNA follows: TGCGCCAGCAGCTTGATGGGACAGGGAACCGGGGAGCTGTTTTTT.